A single sample is the source of the 10 T cell receptor beta chains below, sequenced in a study of T-cell reconstitution after alpha-beta-depleted transplantation in children. Preparing the TCRbeta library involved the use of unique molecular identifiers. In TCRdb, the PCR reads were re-called with MiXCR into one record per CDR3 protein. The sample records almost 600,000 distinct CDR3 sequences, about a quarter being singletons. The specimen comprised PBMCs, sampled before TCRalphabeta/CD19-depleted stem cell transplant. These receptor sequences come from a boy younger than two with Wiskott-Aldrich syndrome, due to receive a stem cell transplant.

The chain has TRBV5-1 and TRBJ2-5; the D gene could be TRBD1 or TRBD2 (6 bases each). With 4 bases removed from V and 2 bases from J, the gap between germline ends came to 18 bases. The CDR3 is made up of 16 amino acids. The V gene's germline CDR1 is SGHRS and CDR2 YFSETQ. CDR3 in amino acids: CASSQGGTAIQETQYF. CDR3 sequence (DNA): TGCGCCAGCAGCCAAGGGGGGACGGCGATTCAAGAGACCCAGTACTTC.

This CDR3 is CSVAVTGKGDTQYF. The DNA for the CDR3 is TGCAGCGTGGCCGTGACAGGGAAGGGAGATACGCAGTATTTT. This chain uses TRBV29-1 with TRBJ2-3; TRBD1 aligns across 7 bases. The CDR3 runs to 14 residues. Trimming cost V 6 bases and J 5 bases; bases outside gene matches: 11. Germline CDR1 and CDR2: SQVTM and ANQGSEA.

This clonotype was counted a few times. The CDR3 DNA sequence: TGTGCCAGCAGTTTAATAGAGGGGAACGGAGCTTTCTTT. It codes for CASSLIEGNGAFF. The rearrangement uses TRBV28 and TRBJ1-1; D is possibly TRBD1 (5 bases). V was clipped by 2 bases and J by 10 bases, with 14 bases between them. This CDR3 has 13 amino acids. CDR1 and CDR2 (germline): MDHEN, SYDVKM.

V gene TRBV5-1 combines with J gene TRBJ2-3, with D tentatively TRBD1 (5 bases). The CDR3 covers 18 residues. V was trimmed by 1 base and J by 2 bases, leaving 20 bases between them. The V gene's germline CDR1 is SGHRS and CDR2 YFSETQ. The CDR3 DNA reads as TGCGCCAGCAGCTTGAGTTTTGGGGCCTTCGAGATCACAGATACGCAGTATTTT. Amino acid sequence: CASSLSFGAFEITDTQYF.

The CDR3 loop is CASSRLAGLGHEQYF. DNA for the CDR3: TGTGCCAGCAGTCGACTAGCGGGGCTGGGCCACGAGCAGTACTTC. The rearrangement links TRBV12-3 or TRBV12-4 to TRBJ2-7; 11 bases are shared with TRBD2. This CDR3 has 15 residues. The V gene end was trimmed by 5 bases and the J gene end by 5 bases; junction bases not matched to a gene: 8.

The chain links TRBV15 to TRBJ2-7; D ambiguous. V lost 5 bases, J lost 8 bases, and 13 bases lay in between. Per the germline V gene, CDR1 is LNHNV and CDR2 is YYDKDF (reference sequence). The CDR3 totals 12 residues. CDR3 region: CATSPSRRKQYF. The CDR3 DNA reads TGTGCCACCAGCCCCTCGCGGAGAAAGCAGTACTTC.

This clonotype was seen repeatedly, ten times or more. An end of the junction does not agree with germline; a read error may underlie this. The gene calls are TRBV5-1 and TRBJ2-6; D is unresolved. From germline, CDR1 is SGHRS and CDR2 YFSETQ. CDR3 size: 14 residues. CDR3 loop: CASSLSSGANVLTF. CDR3 DNA sequence: TGTGCCAGCAGTCTCAGCTCTGGGGCCAACGTCCTGACTTTC.

This chain links TRBV10-3 with TRBJ2-3, with 12 bases identical to TRBD2. Germline V gives CDR1 ENHRY, CDR2 SYGVKD. V gave up 3 bases and J gave up 8 bases; unmatched junction bases: 9. The CDR3 loop spans 16 amino acids. The CDR3 loop is CAISDQGLAGRVTQYF. The CDR3 DNA sequence: TGTGCCATCAGTGACCAAGGACTAGCGGGAAGGGTTACGCAGTATTTT.

This rearrangement joins TRBV27 to TRBJ1-4, with a tentative D call TRBD1 (5 bases). This CDR3 is 17 amino acids long. V dropped 1 base and J dropped 5 bases, with 17 bases sitting between them. From germline, CDR1 is MNHEY and CDR2 SMNVEV (reference sequence). The CDR3 DNA reads as TGTGCCAGCAGTTTATATCGGACACCGCTGTTCAATGAAAAACTGTTTTTT. Its translation: CASSLYRTPLFNEKLFF.

The V and J genes are TRBV12-3 or TRBV12-4 and TRBJ2-1; 7 nucleotides line up with TRBD2. With 3 bases clipped from V and 3 bases from J, the junction kept 5 bases outside the gene matches. CDR3 length: 15 amino acids. The CDR3 protein is CASSFRGGNYNEQFF. CDR3 nucleotides: TGTGCCAGCAGTTTTCGCGGGGGAAACTACAATGAGCAGTTCTTC.